A selection of T cell receptor beta chains follows, all from one sample in a study of blood T cell repertoires in COVID-19. Profiled with immunoSEQ multiplex PCR; TCRdb holds only in-frame clones, not every one. The sample carries approximately 300,000 clones, around 84% recorded once. The sample taken for sequencing was PBMCs or T cells enriched from blood (not recorded which). These receptors all stem from a woman aged 18-30 years who had recovered from COVID-19. The CDR3 runs from the conserved cysteine through the conserved F or W. A D gene is named only where the DNA matches it firmly. Clone size is shown for a subset of rows, as once, few, many or a class of expanded clone.

clone_size	v_call	j_call	d_call	cdr3_aa	cdr3_nt
.	TRBV18	TRBJ1-1	TRBD1	CASSPVGQGNTEAFF	TGTGCCAGCTCACCAGTGGGACAGGGGAACACTGAAGCTTTCTTT
few	TRBV7-9	TRBJ1-4	.	CASSLTAPATNEKLFF	TGTGCCAGCAGCCTGACAGCCCCTGCAACTAATGAAAAACTGTTTTTT
.	TRBV7-2	TRBJ1-2	.	CASSKGGILWTGYTF	TGTGCCAGCAGTAAGGGAGGGATTTTATGGACTGGCTACACCTTC
.	TRBV5-5	TRBJ1-1	TRBD1	CASSLGTGAEAFF	TGTGCCAGCAGCTTGGGGACAGGGGCCGAAGCTTTCTTT
.	TRBV28	TRBJ1-5	.	CASSYGTRNQPQHF	TGTGCCAGCAGTTACGGGACACGCAATCAGCCCCAGCATTTT
.	TRBV5-1	TRBJ2-7	.	CASSLVDLTYEQYF	TGCGCCAGCAGCTTGGTGGACTTAACCTACGAGCAGTACTTC
few	TRBV28	TRBJ2-3	.	CASSASGLLGGDLTGTQYF	TGTGCCAGCAGTGCCTCGGGACTCTTAGGGGGGGATTTGACGGGTACGCAGTATTTT
.	TRBV5-1	TRBJ1-1	.	CASSWKSGAEAFF	TGCGCCAGCAGCTGGAAGTCAGGTGCTGAAGCTTTCTTT
.	TRBV19	TRBJ2-2	.	CASSKHSTGNTGELFF	TGTGCCAGTAGTAAGCACTCGACAGGGAACACCGGGGAGCTGTTTTTT
.	TRBV9	TRBJ1-3	TRBD1	CASSPTPGGAGNTIYF	TGTGCCAGCAGCCCGACCCCAGGGGGCGCGGGAAACACCATATATTTT
.	TRBV7-9	TRBJ1-4	TRBD1	CASSPNRGANEKLFF	TGTGCCAGCAGCCCTAACAGGGGGGCCAATGAAAAACTGTTTTTT
.	TRBV2	TRBJ1-5	TRBD1	CASRLRDSLNQPQHF	TGTGCCAGCAGACTCCGGGACAGTCTGAATCAGCCCCAGCATTTT
once	TRBV12-5	TRBJ2-3	TRBD1	CASSPGGSADTQYF	TGTGCTAGTTCTCCAGGGGGTAGTGCAGATACGCAGTATTTT
.	TRBV4-1	TRBJ2-5	TRBD2	CASSQGLLGLAGGETQYF	TGCGCCAGCAGCCAGGGACTACTGGGACTAGCGGGAGGGGAGACCCAGTACTTC
.	TRBV6-5	TRBJ2-5	TRBD2	CASSYGRGRWETQYF	TGTGCCAGCAGTTACGGGCGGGGGAGATGGGAGACCCAGTACTTC
.	TRBV29-1	TRBJ2-7	.	CSVEQGTEQYF	TGCAGCGTTGAACAGGGGACCGAGCAGTACTTC
once	TRBV12-3/TRBV12-4	TRBJ1-1	.	CASSYTRGTEAFF	TGTGCCAGCAGTTATACCAGGGGCACTGAAGCTTTCTTT
.	TRBV5-1	TRBJ1-4	.	CASSLAGDGGYEKLFF	TGCGCCAGCAGCTTGGCCGGGGACGGAGGGTATGAAAAACTGTTTTTT
.	TRBV23-1	TRBJ2-7	.	CASSQFSAYEQYF	TGCGCCAGCAGTCAATTCTCAGCCTACGAGCAGTACTTC
.	TRBV6-5	TRBJ2-5	TRBD1	CASSPTDRVETQYF	TGTGCCAGCAGTCCAACGGACAGGGTTGAGACCCAGTACTTC
.	TRBV28	TRBJ2-5	.	CASSPGHLQETQYF	TGTGCCAGCAGTCCCGGACACCTCCAAGAGACCCAGTACTTC
.	TRBV19	TRBJ2-3	TRBD2	CASSPRFGTSGGAVGTQYF	TGTGCCAGTAGTCCCCGTTTCGGGACTAGCGGGGGGGCCGTCGGTACGCAGTATTTT
.	TRBV30	TRBJ1-1	TRBD1	CAGGTGVWSYTEAFF	TGTGCCGGCGGGACAGGGGTTTGGTCATACACTGAAGCTTTCTTT
.	TRBV19	TRBJ1-5	.	CASSIEGGEQPQHF	TGTGCCAGTAGTATAGAAGGCGGGGAACAGCCCCAGCATTTT
once	TRBV5-1	TRBJ1-1	.	CASSSTPQTLNTEAFF	TGCGCCAGCAGCTCAACCCCACAGACCCTTAACACTGAAGCTTTCTTT
.	TRBV27	TRBJ2-7	.	CASRKRSSYEQYF	TGTGCCAGCCGTAAAAGGAGCTCCTACGAGCAGTACTTC
.	TRBV7-2	TRBJ1-2	TRBD1	CASSLGGGQGNGYTF	TGTGCCAGCAGCTTAGGAGGGGGACAGGGGAATGGCTACACCTTC
.	TRBV28	TRBJ1-1	TRBD1	CASSIDRGQTEAFF	TGTGCCAGCAGTATCGACAGGGGGCAAACTGAAGCTTTCTTT
few	TRBV5-1	TRBJ1-1	.	CASSLTINSAEAFF	TGCGCCAGCAGCTTGACAATCAATTCTGCTGAAGCTTTCTTT
.	TRBV6-1	TRBJ1-2	.	CASSEGQENYGYTF	TGTGCCAGCAGTGAAGGACAGGAGAACTATGGCTACACCTTC
few	TRBV30	TRBJ1-2	TRBD1	CAWSVRYRGIHGYTF	TGTGCCTGGAGTGTACGGTACAGGGGGATCCATGGCTACACCTTC
.	TRBV2	TRBJ2-7	.	CASSENPPGYEQYF	TGTGCCAGCAGTGAAAATCCCCCCGGCTACGAGCAGTACTTC
once	TRBV7-3	TRBJ2-5	TRBD2	CASSENAGEETQYF	TGTGCCAGCAGCGAAAATGCGGGAGAAGAGACCCAGTACTTC
once	TRBV25-1	TRBJ2-7	TRBD1	CASSEILTGTDEQYF	TGTGCCAGCAGTGAAATATTGACAGGGACCGACGAGCAGTACTTC
.	TRBV13	TRBJ1-2	.	CASSLGQGNYGYTF	TGTGCCAGCAGCTTAGGCCAGGGGAACTATGGCTACACCTTC
.	TRBV29-1	TRBJ1-2	TRBD1	CSVEGGGDRASVYGYTF	TGCAGCGTTGAAGGGGGTGGGGACAGGGCTTCAGTCTATGGCTACACCTTC
once	TRBV7-3	TRBJ2-2	TRBD2	CASSLMGSGSGTGELFF	TGTGCCAGCAGCTTAATGGGTAGCGGGAGTGGCACCGGGGAGCTGTTTTTT